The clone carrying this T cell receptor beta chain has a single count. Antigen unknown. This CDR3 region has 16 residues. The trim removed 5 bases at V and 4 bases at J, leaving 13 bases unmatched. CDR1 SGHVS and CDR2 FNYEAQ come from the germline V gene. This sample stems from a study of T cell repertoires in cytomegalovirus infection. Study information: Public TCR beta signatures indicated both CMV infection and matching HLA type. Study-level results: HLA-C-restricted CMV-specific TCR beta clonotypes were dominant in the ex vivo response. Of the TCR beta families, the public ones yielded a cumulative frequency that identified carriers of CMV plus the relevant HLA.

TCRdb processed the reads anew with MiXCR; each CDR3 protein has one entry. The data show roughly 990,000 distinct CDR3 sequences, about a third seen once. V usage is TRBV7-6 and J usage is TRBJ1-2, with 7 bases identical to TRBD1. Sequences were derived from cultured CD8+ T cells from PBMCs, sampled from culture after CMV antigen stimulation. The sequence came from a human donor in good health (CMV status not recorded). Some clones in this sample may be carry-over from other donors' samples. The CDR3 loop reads CASSPRIGDSPYGYTF. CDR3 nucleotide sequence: TGTGCCAGCAGCCCCCGGATAGGGGACAGCCCCTATGGCTACACCTTC.